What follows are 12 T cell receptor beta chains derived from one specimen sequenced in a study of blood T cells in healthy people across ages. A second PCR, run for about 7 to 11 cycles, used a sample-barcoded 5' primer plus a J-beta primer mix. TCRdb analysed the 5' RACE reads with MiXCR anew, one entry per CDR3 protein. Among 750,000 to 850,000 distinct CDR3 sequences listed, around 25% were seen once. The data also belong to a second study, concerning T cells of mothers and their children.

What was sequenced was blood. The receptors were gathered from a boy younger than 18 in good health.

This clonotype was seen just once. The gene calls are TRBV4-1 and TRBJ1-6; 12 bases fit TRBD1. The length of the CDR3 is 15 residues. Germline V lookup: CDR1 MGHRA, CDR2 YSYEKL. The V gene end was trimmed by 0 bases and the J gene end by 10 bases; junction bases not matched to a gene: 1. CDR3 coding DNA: TGCGCCAGCAGCCAAGAAGGGACAGGGGGCTCACCCCTCCACTTT. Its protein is CASSQEGTGGSPLHF.

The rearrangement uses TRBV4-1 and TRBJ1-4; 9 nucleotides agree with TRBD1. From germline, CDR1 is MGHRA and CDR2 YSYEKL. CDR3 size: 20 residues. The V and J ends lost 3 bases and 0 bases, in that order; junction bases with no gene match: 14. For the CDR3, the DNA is TGCGCCAGCAGCCACTTGCCGGGACAGGGAATATCTGCAACTAATGAAAAACTGTTTTTT. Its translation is CASSHLPGQGISATNEKLFF.

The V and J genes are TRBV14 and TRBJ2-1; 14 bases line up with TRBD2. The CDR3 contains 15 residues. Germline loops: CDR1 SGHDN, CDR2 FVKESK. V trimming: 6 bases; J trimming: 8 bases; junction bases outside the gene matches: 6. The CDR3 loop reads CASSAGTSGSHEQFF. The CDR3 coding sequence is TGTGCCAGCAGTGCCGGGACTAGCGGGAGTCATGAGCAGTTCTTC.

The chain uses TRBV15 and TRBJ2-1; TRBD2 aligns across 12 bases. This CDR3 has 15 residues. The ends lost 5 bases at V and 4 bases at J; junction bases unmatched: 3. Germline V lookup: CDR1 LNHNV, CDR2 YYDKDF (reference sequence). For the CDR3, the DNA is TGTGCCACCAGCCGGACTAGCGGGACTTACAATGAGCAGTTCTTC. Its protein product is CATSRTSGTYNEQFF.

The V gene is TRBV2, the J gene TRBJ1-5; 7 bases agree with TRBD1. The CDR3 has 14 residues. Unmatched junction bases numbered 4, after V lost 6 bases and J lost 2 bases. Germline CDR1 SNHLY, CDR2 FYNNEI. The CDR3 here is CASRPGTGNQPQHF. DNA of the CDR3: TGTGCCAGCAGGCCCGGGACAGGCAATCAGCCCCAGCATTTT.

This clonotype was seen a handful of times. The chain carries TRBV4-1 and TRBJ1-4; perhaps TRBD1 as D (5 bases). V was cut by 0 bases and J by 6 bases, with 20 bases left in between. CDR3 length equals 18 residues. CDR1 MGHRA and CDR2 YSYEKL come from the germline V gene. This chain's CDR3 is CASSQDGTSGGFYEKLFF. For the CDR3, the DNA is TGCGCCAGCAGCCAAGATGGAACGAGTGGGGGGTTCTATGAAAAACTGTTTTTT.

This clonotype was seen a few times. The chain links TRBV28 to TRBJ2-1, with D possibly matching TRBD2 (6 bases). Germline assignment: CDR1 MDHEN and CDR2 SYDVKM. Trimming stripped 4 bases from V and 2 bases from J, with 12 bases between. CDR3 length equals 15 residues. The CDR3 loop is CASSSLADPYNEQFF. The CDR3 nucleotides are TGTGCCAGCAGTTCACTAGCCGACCCCTACAATGAGCAGTTCTTC.

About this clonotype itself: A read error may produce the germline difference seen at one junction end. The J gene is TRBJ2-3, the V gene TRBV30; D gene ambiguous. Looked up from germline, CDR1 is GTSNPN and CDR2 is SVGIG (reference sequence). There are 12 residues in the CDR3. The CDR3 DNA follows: TGTGCCTGGAGTGGGCCAGCAGATACGCAGTGTTTT. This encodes CAWSGPADTQCF.

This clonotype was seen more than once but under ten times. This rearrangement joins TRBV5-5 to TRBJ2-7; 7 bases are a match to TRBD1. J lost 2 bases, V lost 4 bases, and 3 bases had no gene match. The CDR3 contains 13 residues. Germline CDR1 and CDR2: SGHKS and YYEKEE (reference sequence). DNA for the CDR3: TGTGCCAGCAGCAAAGGACAGGCCTACGAGCAGTACTTC. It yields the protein CASSKGQAYEQYF.

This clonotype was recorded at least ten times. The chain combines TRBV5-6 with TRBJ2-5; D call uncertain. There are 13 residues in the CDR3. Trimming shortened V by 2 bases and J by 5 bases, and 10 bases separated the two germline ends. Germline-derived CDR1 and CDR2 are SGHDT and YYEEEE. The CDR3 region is CASSLAAGETQYF. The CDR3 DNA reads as TGTGCCAGCAGCTTAGCCGCTGGGGAGACCCAGTACTTC. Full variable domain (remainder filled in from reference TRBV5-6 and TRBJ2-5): DAGVTQSPTHLIKTRGQQVTLRCSPKSGHDTVSWYQQALGQGPQFIFQYYEEEERQRGNFPDRFSGHQFPNYSSELNVNALLLGDSALYLCASSLAAGETQYFGPGTRLLVL.

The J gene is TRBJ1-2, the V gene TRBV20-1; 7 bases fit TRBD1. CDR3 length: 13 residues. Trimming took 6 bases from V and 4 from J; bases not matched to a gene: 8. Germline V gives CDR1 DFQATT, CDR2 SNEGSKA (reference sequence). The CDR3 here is CSATPTGPYGYTF. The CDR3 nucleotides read TGCAGTGCCACCCCGACAGGGCCCTATGGCTACACCTTC.

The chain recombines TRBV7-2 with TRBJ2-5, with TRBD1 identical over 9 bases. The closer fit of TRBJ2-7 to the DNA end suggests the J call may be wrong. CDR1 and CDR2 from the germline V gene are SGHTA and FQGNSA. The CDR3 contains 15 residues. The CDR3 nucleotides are TGTGCCAGCAGCTTAGGGGACAGGGACTCCTACGAGCAGTACTTC. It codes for CASSLGDRDSYEQYF.